The T cell receptor (beta chain) under discussion was sequenced for a study of Ad26.COV2.S vaccination and SARS-CoV-2 variants. Documented treatment: approximately 18 received Ad26.COV2.S at low or high dose, single or two shots; several received placebo; per-sample allocation not given. Day 63 following the first vaccine or placebo injection was when the samples were taken. In Boston, an adult donor aged 18-55 years took part. An Ad26 vector expressing Wuhan-strain SARS-CoV-2 spike served as the vaccine. Produced via immunoSEQ multiplex PCR; TCRdb's table is partial and in-frame only. The sample comprises 350,000 to 500,000 clones, 90% of which are singletons, and roughly 4% rests with the top ten. The CDR3 totals 15 residues. The germline V and J ends were trimmed by 2 bases and 0 bases, with 8 bases remaining between them. Germline loops: CDR1 LGHDT, CDR2 YNNKEL (reference sequence). Study-wide results and limits: The TCR breadth and depth analyses may have produced an underestimate of total T cell responses. Placebo recipients showed lower spike-specific TCR breadth than vaccinees.

Remarks on this clone: What it binds is not known.

V is TRBV3-1 (or the pseudogene TRBV3-2) and J is TRBJ1-5, with no clear D. This clonotype was sampled from a person between 18 and 65 years old who received the Ad26.COV2.S COVID-19 vaccine or a placebo. Material: peripheral blood, obtained in a trial of Ad26.COV2.S vaccine versus placebo. This CDR3 reads CASSQTFDSNQPQHF. The CDR3 DNA reads as TGTGCCAGCAGCCAAACATTCGATAGCAATCAGCCCCAGCATTTT.